The rows below give T cell receptor beta chains drawn from one sample of a study of human T cells and chemical hapten exposure. MiXCR, run by TCRdb on the RACE reads, gives a single entry per CDR3 protein. The table includes approximately 100,000 distinct CDR3 sequences, 9% to 15% detected once. The sequences come from whole blood, collected in connection with sensitization to the hapten diphenylcyclopropenone (DPC). The receptor set was obtained from a woman in her forties or fifties with alopecia areata. Some clones in this sample may be carry-over from other donors' samples. Both conserved end residues are part of each CDR3. D genes are given only for firm matches. Clone size, where shown, is once, few, many, or a class for clones that have expanded.

clone size,D gene,J gene,V gene,CDR3 DNA,CDR3 protein
-,TRBD1,TRBJ2-7,TRBV28,TGTGCCAGCAGTCCAACTGACAGGGAAACTCTCTACGAGCAGTACTTC,CASSPTDRETLYEQYF
-,TRBD1,TRBJ1-1,TRBV19,TGTGCCAGTAGTAGATGGACAGGGGTGATAATGGAAGCTTTCTTT,CASSRWTGVIMEAFF
few,-,TRBJ2-1,TRBV20-1,TGCAGTGCTGAAGCCCTCCTGGGGGCCAATGAGCAGTTCTTC,CSAEALLGANEQFF
-,-,TRBJ2-1,TRBV7-6,TGTGCCAGCAGCTCGCCTTCCGGAGACAGCAATGAGCAGTTCTTC,CASSSPSGDSNEQFF
-,-,TRBJ1-2,TRBV7-2,TGTGCCAGCGGAGGACAGAACTATGGCTACACCTTC,CASGGQNYGYTF
many,-,TRBJ2-7,TRBV18,TGTGCCAGCTCACCCCTTGGGGACGAGCAGTACTTC,CASSPLGDEQYF
few,-,TRBJ1-5,TRBV12-3/TRBV12-4,TGTGCCAGCAGACGCTCGGGGGAAGGCAATCAGCCCCAGCATTTT,CASRRSGEGNQPQHF
many,-,TRBJ1-3,TRBV7-2,TGTGCCAGCAGCTCCTTCGGGACTCAGACAAGCTCTGGAAACACCATATATTTT,CASSSFGTQTSSGNTIYF
-,-,TRBJ2-1,TRBV29-1,TGCAGCGGCGGTGAGCAGTTCTTC,CSGGEQFF
few,TRBD2,TRBJ2-3,TRBV20-1,TGCAGTGCTGAGACCGGGACTAGCGGGAGTCGGACAGATACGCAGTATTTT,CSAETGTSGSRTDTQYF
many,TRBD2,TRBJ2-1,TRBV12-3/TRBV12-4,TGTGCCAGCACCGCCGGGGGAGGGACTATATACAATGAGCAGTTCTTC,CASTAGGGTIYNEQFF
few,-,TRBJ1-1,TRBV10-1,TGCGCCAGCAGTGCGTCAGACAGGTGGAACACTGAAGCTTTCTTT,CASSASDRWNTEAFF
-,-,TRBJ1-1,TRBV7-2,TGTGCCAGCAGCTTGGAGGCGACAGGCCGCACTGAAGCTTTCTTT,CASSLEATGRTEAFF
few,TRBD1,TRBJ2-7,TRBV19,TGTGCCAGTAGTGGGCAGGGGGCTTGGTACGAGCAGTACTTC,CASSGQGAWYEQYF
few,TRBD1,TRBJ2-7,TRBV6-6,TGTGCCAGCAGTACGGGACAGGGGAACTACGAGCAGTACTTC,CASSTGQGNYEQYF
many,-,TRBJ2-3,TRBV27,TGTGCCAGCAGTCGGGACCAGGGGGGTACGAGAGATACGCAGTATTTT,CASSRDQGGTRDTQYF
-,-,TRBJ2-3,TRBV20-1,TGCAGTGCTAGAGTCGGCGTAAGGGGGTTGGCCGCAGATACGCAGTATTTT,CSARVGVRGLAADTQYF
-,-,TRBJ1-6,TRBV7-2,TGTGCCAGCAACTTCGACAGCAGCTCCTATAATTCACCCCTCCACTTT,CASNFDSSSYNSPLHF
many,TRBD2,TRBJ2-2,TRBV7-6,TGTGCCAGCAGCTTAGTCCCACTAGCGGGAGCCGGGGAGCTGTTTTTT,CASSLVPLAGAGELFF
-,-,TRBJ2-7,TRBV2,TGTGCCAGCAGTAAAGGGACCTACGAGCAGTACTTC,CASSKGTYEQYF
few,TRBD2,TRBJ2-1,TRBV12-3/TRBV12-4,TGTGCCAGCAGTTTAAGGGGAGGGTCTTGGACGGGTAATGAGCAGTTCTTC,CASSLRGGSWTGNEQFF
few,TRBD1,TRBJ1-1,TRBV7-2,TGTGCCAGCAGCCCCCTCGGTGGAGTTGGGACAGATGAAGCTTTCTTT,CASSPLGGVGTDEAFF
-,-,TRBJ1-6,TRBV20-1,TGCAGTGCTCGACCCGATATAGGACAGTCACCCCTCCACTTT,CSARPDIGQSPLHF
-,TRBD1,TRBJ1-1,TRBV20-1,TGCAGTGCTAGTAGCCGGGACAGGTTCACTGCTTTCTTT,CSASSRDRFTAFF
few,-,TRBJ2-2,TRBV5-6,TGTGCCAGCAGCTTGGGACAGCAGTTCGGGGAGCTGTTTTTT,CASSLGQQFGELFF
few,-,TRBJ2-2,TRBV2,TGTGCCAGCAGGGCCCGCCCAGGGGTTGCCGGGGAGCTGTTTTTT,CASRARPGVAGELFF
few,-,TRBJ2-6,TRBV6-2/TRBV6-3,TGTGCCAGCAGTTACTCCGGCTCTGGGGCCAACGTCCTGACTTTC,CASSYSGSGANVLTF
few,-,TRBJ1-5,TRBV28,TGTGCCAGCAGTTTAGGATGGCCAGACAATCAGCCCCAGCATTTT,CASSLGWPDNQPQHF
-,-,TRBJ2-3,TRBV6-1,TGTGCCAGCAGTGAAGTAGCTGCCCCAGATACGCAGTATTTT,CASSEVAAPDTQYF
-,TRBD1,TRBJ1-1,TRBV18,TGTGCCAGCTCACCTCCCTCAGGGGGGAACACTGAAGCTTTCTTT,CASSPPSGGNTEAFF
many,-,TRBJ1-3,TRBV15,TGTGCCACCAGCAGAGATGGGAAAGGATTCTCTGGAAACACCATATATTTT,CATSRDGKGFSGNTIYF
-,-,TRBJ1-5,TRBV20-1,TGCAGTGCTAGAAAGGGAAATCAGCCCCAGCATTTT,CSARKGNQPQHF
-,-,TRBJ2-3,TRBV4-2,TGTGCCAGCAGCCAAGTTGAAGATACGCAGTATTTT,CASSQVEDTQYF
few,TRBD2,TRBJ2-2,TRBV2,TGTGCCAGCAGCCCACCAGCGGGGAGCCCAGGAGCCGGGGAGCTGTTTTTT,CASSPPAGSPGAGELFF
-,TRBD1,TRBJ1-5,TRBV12-3/TRBV12-4,TGTGCCAGCAGTCCGACAGGGGGCCTGGGTCAGCCCCAGCATTTT,CASSPTGGLGQPQHF
-,TRBD1,TRBJ2-5,TRBV27,TGTGCCAGCAGTTCGCAACAGACAGGGAGTCAAGAGACCCAGTACTTC,CASSSQQTGSQETQYF
many,TRBD2,TRBJ2-1,TRBV7-9,TGTGCCAGCAGCTTAGCGGGGACTAGCGGGTCTTCGGATGAGCAGTTCTTC,CASSLAGTSGSSDEQFF
-,TRBD1,TRBJ1-5,TRBV20-1,TGCAGTGCTAGAACAGGGGGCGGTTTAGGTCAGCCCCAGCATTTT,CSARTGGGLGQPQHF
-,TRBD2,TRBJ2-7,TRBV5-4,TGTGCCAGCAGCCATAGCGGGAAGTATTTAGGGCAGTACTTC,CASSHSGKYLGQYF
-,-,TRBJ2-2,TRBV6-1,TGTGCCAGCAGACCCGCGGGGAACAACGGGGAGCTGTTTTTT,CASRPAGNNGELFF
few,-,TRBJ1-1,TRBV6-5,TGTGCCAGCAGTTACTCCGAGGGTAGTTTGGGGGCTTTCTTT,CASSYSEGSLGAFF
many,-,TRBJ2-7,TRBV29-1,TGCAGCGTTGAGGGCAGGAACTCCTACGAGCAGTACTTC,CSVEGRNSYEQYF
-,TRBD1,TRBJ1-3,TRBV12-3/TRBV12-4,TGTGCCAGCAGTTCCGGGACAGGGGGTGGAAACACCATATATTTT,CASSSGTGGGNTIYF
few,-,TRBJ2-4,TRBV7-9,TGTGCCAGCAGCCGGGAAACTCCCGGGAAAAACATTCAGTACTTC,CASSRETPGKNIQYF
-,TRBD1,TRBJ2-7,TRBV5-1,TGCGCCAGCAGATTGGACAGGGCGAGCTCCTACGAGCAGTACTTC,CASRLDRASSYEQYF
-,-,TRBJ2-7,TRBV7-9,TGTGCCAGCAGCCCTAATCCTTCCTACGAGCAGTACTTC,CASSPNPSYEQYF
-,-,TRBJ1-1,TRBV12-3/TRBV12-4,TGTGCCAGCAGTTTTAAAGGAGGCGGTGAAGCTTTCTTT,CASSFKGGGEAFF
few,-,TRBJ2-1,TRBV5-5,TGTGCCAGCAGCTTGGCCTGGGACAATGAGCAGTTCTTC,CASSLAWDNEQFF
-,-,TRBJ1-1,TRBV7-2,TGTGCCAGCAGCTTAGGACAGCCGGCGAAGACTTTCTTT,CASSLGQPAKTFF
few,-,TRBJ1-1,TRBV5-1,TGCGCCAGCAGGACAAGGATTAACACTGAAGCTTTCTTT,CASRTRINTEAFF
few,TRBD1,TRBJ1-5,TRBV6-2/TRBV6-3,TGTGCCAGCAGTTGGCAGGGGGGGGCTAGCAATCAGCCCCAGCATTTT,CASSWQGGASNQPQHF
many,-,TRBJ2-7,TRBV28,TGTGCCAGCAGTTTAGGGGGGTCAGGGTCCTACGAGCAGTACTTC,CASSLGGSGSYEQYF
-,-,TRBJ2-3,TRBV2,TGTGCCAGCAGTGAAGAGTACACAGATACGCAGTATTTT,CASSEEYTDTQYF
few,TRBD1,TRBJ2-7,TRBV29-1,TGCAGCGTGAGAGGGGGCAGTAGCTCCTACGAGCAGTACTTC,CSVRGGSSSYEQYF
many,-,TRBJ1-5,TRBV29-1,TGCAGCGTTGAATGGAGGCCAATTGATCAGCCCCAGCATTTT,CSVEWRPIDQPQHF
once,-,TRBJ2-7,TRBV11-2,TGTGCCAGCAGCTTAGGGCGGGGGCCCTACGAGCAGTACTTC,CASSLGRGPYEQYF
few,TRBD2,TRBJ2-5,TRBV4-1,TGCGCCAGCAGCCATCGGGACGGGAGGAGAGAGACCCAGTACTTC,CASSHRDGRRETQYF
-,TRBD2,TRBJ2-1,TRBV20-1,TGCAGTGCTAGGCGGGGGGCCCTGTATGAGCAGTTCTTC,CSARRGALYEQFF
many,-,TRBJ1-6,TRBV6-5,TGTGCCCTCCCTCCCGCTTCCGGGACACCGACCATCTATAATTCACCCCTCCACTTT,CALPPASGTPTIYNSPLHF
-,-,TRBJ2-3,TRBV11-2,TGTGCCAGCAGCTCAACGAGGGGCCGGACGACAGATACGCAGTATTTT,CASSSTRGRTTDTQYF